This T cell receptor (beta chain) derives from a study of OX40 agonist ivuxolimab in advanced cancers. Study context: Ivuxolimab, an antibody that agonizes OX40 (CD134), was administered to the patients. Patients were around 83% male with ages roughly 20 to 80, mean 60. Prior therapy, whether anti-PD-1, anti-PD-L1 or anti-CTLA-4, was allowed, and roughly 40% had some.

TCRdb's copy holds only in-frame clones and misses some; the assay was immunoSEQ multiplex PCR. The table shows 42,000 or so clones, with 85% to 90% occurring only once. General study points: Nonresponders, in some cases, also had low normalized T-cell clonal expansion.

Germline values: CDR1 ENHRY, CDR2 SYGVKD. The V end was cut by 2 bases, the J end by 9 bases, with 11 bases between. The CDR3 is 13 residues long. For this clone: Its antigen is not known.

V is TRBV10-3 and J is TRBJ2-1; D call uncertain. The clonotype comes from an adult with an advanced solid tumor such as melanoma, head and neck, liver or kidney cancer. The input for sequencing was CD4+ or CD8+ T cells sorted from blood, taken in a trial of the OX40 agonist ivuxolimab. The CDR3 nucleotides are TGTGCCATCAGTGAGCCCCCCAAGCTTGAGCAGTTCTTC. Encoded protein: CAISEPPKLEQFF.